Below, 25 T cell receptor beta chains from the same sample are listed, as sequenced in a study of cytomegalovirus exposure and HLA in healthy donors. The primer mix had 60 Vbeta and 13 Jbeta primers. Here immunoSEQ multiplex PCR was the method, and the copy in TCRdb shows in-frame clones only, minus some. The repertoire holds roughly 150,000 clones, with around 80% as singletons. Specimen: PBMCs. These receptors were obtained from a man aged 40-49 years in good health and CMV-seropositive.

This chain uses TRBV7-8 with TRBJ2-2; D might be TRBD2 (5 bases). Trimming removed 2 bases from V and 4 bases from J, with 11 bases in between. The length of the CDR3 is 15 residues. Per germline, CDR1 SGHVS and CDR2 FQNEAQ. In DNA, the CDR3 is TGTGCCAGCAGCTTATCTAGCAGATCCACCGGGGAGCTGTTTTTT. Its translation is CASSLSSRSTGELFF.

The table lists this clone with a count of one. The chain carries TRBV28 and TRBJ2-1; TRBD1 matches 8 bases. This CDR3 contains 16 residues. Germline loops: CDR1 MDHEN, CDR2 SYDVKM. The trim removed 5 bases at V and 8 bases at J, leaving 14 bases unmatched. The CDR3 spells CASSLAGGAEGDEQFF. The DNA for the CDR3 is TGTGCCAGCAGTCTCGCAGGGGGCGCAGAAGGGGATGAGCAGTTCTTC. The entire variable domain, with the rest obtained from reference TRBV28 and TRBJ2-1, is as follows: DVKVTQSSRYLVKRTGEKVFLECVQDMDHENMFWYRQDPGLGLRLIYFSYDVKMKEKGDIPEGYSVSREKKERFSLILESASTNQTSMYLCASSLAGGAEGDEQFFGPGTRLTVL.

The rearrangement links TRBV6-1 to TRBJ1-2, with TRBD1 matching 7 bases. J was trimmed by 6 bases and V by 7 bases; bases with no gene match: 11. This CDR3 is built from 14 residues. Looked up from germline, CDR1 is MNHNS and CDR2 is SASEGT. The CDR3 region has the DNA TGTGCCAGCATGCTACAGGGGCCGCGAGATGGCTACACCTTC. As protein: CASMLQGPRDGYTF.

The chain is built from TRBV7-9 and TRBJ1-1, with a possible D match to TRBD1 (6 bases). Germline V gene sequence: CDR1 SEHNR, CDR2 FQNEAQ (reference sequence). The CDR3 totals 17 residues. The germline V and J ends were trimmed by 6 bases and 1 base, with 21 bases remaining between them. CDR3 sequence: CASRSMQGSLQNTEAFF. CDR3 DNA sequence: TGTGCCAGCAGGTCAATGCAGGGGTCATTACAGAACACTGAAGCTTTCTTT.

The J gene is TRBJ2-4, the V gene TRBV18, with D unclear. CDR1 is KGHSH and CDR2 is LQKENI in the germline V gene. The CDR3 totals 16 residues. Trimming left V 3 bases short and J 0 bases short, with 12 bases between. In nucleotides, the CDR3 is TGTGCCAGCTCACCTGTCCGAGGCCTAGCCAAAAACATTCAGTACTTC. As protein: CASSPVRGLAKNIQYF. Drawing the rest from reference TRBV18 and TRBJ2-4, the complete variable domain is NAGVMQNPRHLVRRRGQEARLRCSPMKGHSHVYWYRQLPEEGLKFMVYLQKENIIDESGMPKERFSAEFPKEGPSILRIQQVVRGDSAAYFCASSPVRGLAKNIQYFGAGTRLSVL.

V usage is TRBV6-4 and J usage is TRBJ2-5; possibly TRBD1 for D (6 bases). The better agreement between TRBJ2-7 and the DNA end casts doubt on the J call. Germline lookup yields CDR1 MRHNA and CDR2 SNTAGT. This CDR3 contains 15 residues. CDR3 protein: CASSDTGSGSYEQYF. In nucleotides, the CDR3 is TGTGCCAGCAGTGATACAGGGTCAGGATCCTACGAGCAGTACTTC.

This clone was counted once. This chain connects TRBV6-5 to TRBJ2-7, with D perhaps TRBD1 (6 bases). Trimming cost V 6 bases and J 4 bases, with 10 bases left between them. The CDR3 has 12 residues. The germline V gene encodes CDR1 MNHEY and CDR2 SVGAGI. The CDR3 nucleotides read TGTGCCAGCAGCTGGGACACTTACGAGCAGTACTTC. It translates to CASSWDTYEQYF.

In this sample, this clone turned up a few times. This CDR3 is also generated by other DNA sequences in the sample. The chain recombines TRBV5-1 with TRBJ2-7, with 10 positions matching TRBD1. The CDR3 contains 15 residues. J gave up 3 bases and V 0 bases, and 3 bases lay outside the gene matches. CDR1 is SGHRS, CDR2 YFSETQ, per germline. The CDR3: CASSLAGTGVYEQYF. DNA for the CDR3: TGCGCCAGCAGCTTGGCCGGGACAGGGGTCTACGAGCAGTACTTC.

The chain couples TRBV5-4 to TRBJ2-3; 9 bases line up with TRBD2. V shed 3 bases, J shed 6 bases, and the junction held 5 bases outside the gene matches. The CDR3 is 14 amino acids. Germline V lookup: CDR1 SGHNT, CDR2 YYREEE (reference sequence). DNA for the CDR3: TGTGCCAGCAGCTCGGCGGGAGGGGGGGATACGCAGTATTTT. Amino acid sequence: CASSSAGGGDTQYF.

This chain links TRBV30 with TRBJ2-5, with a tentative D call TRBD1 (5 bases). Per the germline V gene, CDR1 is GTSNPN and CDR2 is SVGIG (reference sequence). Trimming cost V 0 bases and J 4 bases, with 9 bases left between them. This CDR3 has 13 amino acids. DNA of the CDR3: TGTGCCTGGAGTGTAACAGGCCTAGAGACCCAGTACTTC. It is translated as CAWSVTGLETQYF.

The chain is built from TRBV7-9 and TRBJ1-2; D might be TRBD1 (5 bases). Trimming left V 2 bases short and J 5 bases short, with 15 bases between. This CDR3 comprises 15 residues. Germline V gene sequence: CDR1 SEHNR, CDR2 FQNEAQ (reference sequence). CDR3 nucleotides: TGTGCCAGCAGCTTATTCGACAGAACACCTTATGGCTACACCTTC. It translates to CASSLFDRTPYGYTF.

This chain connects TRBV6-6 to TRBJ1-4; D ambiguous. Germline-derived CDR1 and CDR2 are MNHNY and SVGAGI (reference sequence). V gave up 0 bases and J gave up 6 bases, with 8 bases separating them. The CDR3 extends over 14 amino acids. CDR3 region: CASSYSVADEKLFF. Written as DNA, the CDR3 is TGTGCCAGCAGTTACTCGGTGGCAGATGAAAAACTGTTTTTT.

The V and J genes are TRBV7-9 and TRBJ1-2, with D possibly being TRBD1 (5 bases). This CDR3 contains 13 residues. Germline values: CDR1 SEHNR, CDR2 FQNEAQ (reference sequence). V gave up 3 bases and J gave up 8 bases, with 13 bases separating them. This chain's CDR3 is CASSFAGAYGYTF. The CDR3 DNA is TGTGCCAGCAGCTTTGCTGGGGCGTACGGCTACACCTTC.

J is TRBJ2-1 and V is TRBV27, with a tentative D call TRBD2 (6 bases). Trimming pared 4 bases from V and 3 bases from J, leaving 13 bases between. CDR3 length: 15 residues. In germline, CDR1 is MNHEY, CDR2 SMNVEV (reference sequence). CDR3 residues: CASSSGLAYYNEQFF. In DNA form, the CDR3 reads TGTGCCAGCAGTTCGGGACTCGCCTACTACAATGAGCAGTTCTTC.

The chain joins TRBV7-8 to TRBJ1-2, with 9 bases fitting TRBD1. Per germline, CDR1 SGHVS and CDR2 FQNEAQ. Trimming took 0 bases from V and 3 from J; bases not matched to a gene: 14. The CDR3 contains 19 residues. In DNA form, the CDR3 reads TGTGCCAGCAGCTTAGCCACTGCACGACAGGGGGGCGGCGACTATGGCTACACCTTC. Translating gives CASSLATARQGGGDYGYTF.

Only a few counts were recorded for this clone. This rearrangement joins TRBV5-4 to TRBJ2-7; D possibly corresponds to TRBD1 (6 bases). Germline V CDR1 and CDR2: SGHNT, YYREEE (reference sequence). Deletions cut 3 bases from V and 1 base from J, with 14 bases between. This CDR3 spans 15 amino acids. CDR3 nucleotide sequence: TGTGCCAGCAGCTGGTGGGGGCGATATTCCTACGAGCAGTACTTC. This gives the protein CASSWWGRYSYEQYF.

The genes are TRBV7-2 and TRBJ2-1; D gene uncertain. From germline, CDR1 is SGHTA and CDR2 FQGNSA. Trimming removed 2 bases from V and 4 bases from J, with 6 bases in between. The length of the CDR3 is 13 residues. The CDR3: CASSLSGYNEQFF. In DNA form, the CDR3 reads TGTGCCAGCAGCTTATCAGGATACAATGAGCAGTTCTTC.

The CDR3 nucleotides read TGTGCCAGCAGCTTGACAACCCAACAGCACCTCATGAACACTGAAGCTTTCTTT. Its translation is CASSLTTQQHLMNTEAFF. The V gene is TRBV5-8, the J gene TRBJ1-1, with D unresolved. Per germline, CDR1 SGHTS and CDR2 YDEGEE. V was shortened by 1 base and J by 0 bases, with 19 bases between the two germline ends. The CDR3 totals 18 residues.

This clone turned up a few times. The rearrangement uses TRBV5-1 and TRBJ1-4; D is uncertain. Trimming took off 4 bases at V and 7 bases at J, with 8 bases between the two ends. The CDR3 is 12 amino acids. CDR1 and CDR2 from the germline V gene are SGHRS and YFSETQ. The CDR3 DNA reads TGCGCCAGCAGCGTCGGGTCTGAAAAACTGTTTTTT. This translates into CASSVGSEKLFF.

This clone was picked up a small number of times. This chain uses TRBV2 with TRBJ1-2; D may be TRBD1 (6 bases). The CDR3 is 12 residues long. Trimming removed 7 bases from V and 7 bases from J, with 13 bases in between. The germline CDR1 and CDR2 sequences are SNHLY and FYNNEI. CDR3 sequence (DNA): TGTGCCAGCACTTGGCAGGGGCCTGGCTACACCTTC. Encoded protein: CASTWQGPGYTF. Supplemented by reference TRBV2 and TRBJ1-2, the full variable domain reads EPEVTQTPSHQVTQMGQEVILRCVPISNHLYFYWYRQILGQKVEFLVSFYNNEISEKSEIFDDQFSVERPDGSNFTLKIRSTKLEDSAMYFCASTWQGPGYTFGSGTRLTVV.

DNA for the CDR3: TGTGCCAGTAGTATAGGGGCTACACGGAACTATGGCTACACCTTC. This encodes CASSIGATRNYGYTF. This chain connects TRBV19 to TRBJ1-2; unclear D gene. The CDR3 length is 15 residues. Germline CDR1 and CDR2: LNHDA and SQIVND (reference sequence). V lost 1 base and J lost 2, with 11 bases in between.

A note on this clone: In the same sample, other DNA sequences code for this CDR3. This sequence joins TRBV27 and TRBJ2-3; D perhaps matches TRBD1 (5 bases). Trimming removed 2 bases at V and 0 bases at J, with 6 bases between. Germline assignment: CDR1 MNHEY and CDR2 SMNVEV (reference sequence). The CDR3 contains 14 residues. CDR3 bases: TGTGCCAGCAGTTTAACAGGAAGCACAGATACGCAGTATTTT. As protein: CASSLTGSTDTQYF.

The chain links TRBV7-2 to TRBJ1-2, with 7 bases matching TRBD1. Germline V gene sequence: CDR1 SGHTA, CDR2 FQGNSA. J gave up 5 bases and V 1 base, and 7 bases lay outside the gene matches. The CDR3 is made up of 15 amino acids. For the CDR3, the DNA is TGTGCCAGCAGCTTAGTAGCAGGGGGTGTTTATGGCTACACCTTC. It is translated as CASSLVAGGVYGYTF.

V usage is TRBV2 and J usage is TRBJ2-3; D may be TRBD1 (6 bases). Trimming left V 2 bases short and J 6 bases short, with 9 bases between. Germline-derived CDR1 and CDR2 are SNHLY and FYNNEI. CDR3 size: 13 residues. DNA for the CDR3: TGTGCCAGCAGTGAAACAGGGTGGGATACGCAGTATTTT. Protein: CASSETGWDTQYF. Variable domain in full (rest from reference TRBV2 and TRBJ2-3): EPEVTQTPSHQVTQMGQEVILRCVPISNHLYFYWYRQILGQKVEFLVSFYNNEISEKSEIFDDQFSVERPDGSNFTLKIRSTKLEDSAMYFCASSETGWDTQYFGPGTRLTVL.

This clone came up a few times. The rearrangement uses TRBV5-4 and TRBJ1-2; a weak D match, TRBD1 (5 bases). The CDR3 has 16 residues. Trimming removed 4 bases from V and 3 bases from J, with 19 bases in between. Per the germline V gene, CDR1 is SGHNT and CDR2 is YYREEE (reference sequence). This CDR3 reads CASSMGSREADYGYTF. In DNA form, the CDR3 reads TGTGCCAGCAGCATGGGGTCCAGGGAGGCTGACTATGGCTACACCTTC.